Presented here are 32 T cell receptor beta chains from one specimen sequenced in a study of blood T cell repertoires in COVID-19. Generated by immunoSEQ multiplex PCR, the TCRdb table keeps only in-frame clones and is missing some. The sample carries more than 35,000 clones, around nine tenths recorded once. Sequencing was performed on peripheral blood. These receptors all come from a man aged 55 to 70 with active COVID-19.

The chain is built from TRBV7-5 and TRBJ2-7; TRBD1, the table's D call, was not compared with the DNA. TRBV7-5 is a listed pseudogene. The CDR3 has 17 residues. CDR3 loop: CVRSLSHGQGISYEQYF. The CDR3 region has the DNA TGTGTCAGAAGCTTAAGTCACGGACAGGGAATTTCCTACGAGCAGTACTTC.

This chain joins TRBV2 and TRBJ1-1; 9 nucleotides align to TRBD1. The germline V gene has CDR1 SNHLY and CDR2 FYNNEI. The CDR3 contains 16 residues. Losses at the gene ends were 3 bases for V and 4 bases for J; bases not matched to a gene: 9. The CDR3 here is CASSDSPGQGSTEAFF. CDR3 coding DNA: TGTGCCAGCAGTGATTCCCCAGGACAGGGGAGCACTGAAGCTTTCTTT.

This chain uses TRBV7-9 with TRBJ1-2; TRBD1 agrees at 9 bases. Per germline, CDR1 SEHNR and CDR2 FQNEAQ (reference sequence). The CDR3 contains 15 residues. The V segment lost 5 bases and the J segment 7 bases; nucleotides outside the gene matches: 11. The CDR3 DNA reads as TGTGCCAGCAGCCTCGGACAGGGGATCAGGTTTGGCTACACCTTC. Translating it yields CASSLGQGIRFGYTF. The full variable domain, rest sourced from reference TRBV7-9 and TRBJ1-2, is DTGVSQNPRHKITKRGQNVTFRCDPISEHNRLYWYRQTLGQGPEFLTYFQNEAQLEKSRLLSDRFSAERPKGSFSTLEIQRTEQGDSAMYLCASSLGQGIRFGYTFGSGTRLTVV.

This chain uses TRBV9 with TRBJ1-1; TRBD1 is a possible D gene (6 bases). Germline V gene sequence: CDR1 SGDLS, CDR2 YYNGEE. Trimming removed 3 bases from V and 6 bases from J, with 24 bases in between. The CDR3 is 17 amino acids. In nucleotides, the CDR3 is TGTGCCAGCAGCGCCAGGGACATTGGCCCCTCGGTGTCTGAAGCTTTCTTT. Translating it yields CASSARDIGPSVSEAFF.

V is TRBV7-8 and J is TRBJ2-5, with 7 positions matching TRBD2. The CDR3 has 16 amino acids. V lost 2 bases and J lost 5; bases outside the gene matches: 11. Germline V gene lookup returns CDR1 SGHVS and CDR2 FQNEAQ. CDR3 coding DNA: TGTGCCAGCAGCTTAAGTTCCCGGAACGGGGGGGAGACCCAGTACTTC. Translating gives CASSLSSRNGGETQYF.

This clone occurred once. The J gene is TRBJ2-5, the V gene TRBV18; 7 nucleotides line up with TRBD1. The CDR3 contains 14 residues. V was pared by 1 base and J by 4 bases, with 3 bases of the junction left unmatched. The germline V gene has CDR1 KGHSH and CDR2 LQKENI. CDR3 sequence reads: CASSPQGARETQYF. The CDR3, as DNA: TGTGCCAGCTCACCACAGGGGGCTCGAGAGACCCAGTACTTC.

This chain links TRBV24-1 with TRBJ2-2, with 9 bases that match TRBD2. The CDR3 spans 17 residues. The V and J ends lost 3 bases and 9 bases, in that order; junction bases with no gene match: 13. Germline CDR1 reads KGHDR; CDR2 reads SFDVKD. The CDR3 DNA is TGTGCCACCAGTGATACAAACGGTAGCGGGAGTCCCCGGGAGCTGTTTTTT. Its translation: CATSDTNGSGSPRELFF.

The chain combines TRBV7-9 with TRBJ1-4; perhaps TRBD1 as D (6 bases). In germline, CDR1 is SEHNR, CDR2 FQNEAQ (reference sequence). Trimming pared 5 bases from V and 13 bases from J, leaving 17 bases between. This CDR3 spans 13 amino acids. In DNA, the CDR3 is TGTGCCAGCAGCATAATCCGGGACAATCGACTGTTTTTT. This translates into CASSIIRDNRLFF. The full variable domain, rest sourced from reference TRBV7-9 and TRBJ1-4, is DTGVSQNPRHKITKRGQNVTFRCDPISEHNRLYWYRQTLGQGPEFLTYFQNEAQLEKSRLLSDRFSAERPKGSFSTLEIQRTEQGDSAMYLCASSIIRDNRLFFGSGTQLSVL.

The J gene is TRBJ2-7, the V gene TRBV18; 7 bases align to TRBD1. V shed 2 bases, J shed 2 bases, and the junction held 3 bases outside the gene matches. The CDR3 covers 14 residues. CDR1 is KGHSH and CDR2 is LQKENI in the germline V gene. CDR3 in DNA: TGTGCCAGCTCACCAGGGGGACAGACCTACGAGCAGTACTTC. It translates to CASSPGGQTYEQYF.

The chain recombines TRBV7-2 with TRBJ2-7; 10 bases are shared with TRBD2. Germline V gene sequence: CDR1 SGHTA, CDR2 FQGNSA. V dropped 0 bases and J dropped 2; count of bases not matched to a gene: 7. This CDR3 comprises 17 residues. This CDR3 is CASSLALAGALAYEQYF. DNA of the CDR3: TGTGCCAGCAGCTTAGCGCTAGCGGGAGCATTGGCCTACGAGCAGTACTTC. Drawing the rest from reference TRBV7-2 and TRBJ2-7, the complete variable domain is GAGVSQSPSNKVTEKGKDVELRCDPISGHTALYWYRQSLGQGLEFLIYFQGNSAPDKSGLPSDRFSAERTGGSVSTLTIQRTQQEDSAVYLCASSLALAGALAYEQYFGPGTRLTVT.

This clone showed up just a few times. This chain links TRBV10-3 with TRBJ2-1; 8 bases line up with TRBD1. The CDR3 totals 12 residues. Per the germline V gene, CDR1 is ENHRY and CDR2 is SYGVKD. V lost 6 bases to trimming and J lost 7 bases; unmatched junction nucleotides: 2. CDR3 in amino acids: CAIRTGANEQFF. The CDR3 coding sequence is TGTGCCATCAGGACAGGGGCTAATGAGCAGTTCTTC.

This clone was observed a single time. The rearrangement links TRBV4-1 to TRBJ2-7; no definite D call. The CDR3 consists of 16 residues. With 0 bases removed from V and 4 bases from J, the gap between germline ends came to 16 bases. Germline V gene data show CDR1 as MGHRA and CDR2 as YSYEKL. Written as DNA, the CDR3 is TGCGCCAGCAGCCAAGATGTGGGCAGACGATATTACGAGCAGTACTTC. Its translation: CASSQDVGRRYYEQYF.

This rearrangement joins TRBV27 to TRBJ2-2, with 12 nucleotides matching TRBD2. V trimming: 5 bases; J trimming: 4 bases; junction bases outside the gene matches: 8. The CDR3 extends over 17 amino acids. CDR1 MNHEY and CDR2 SMNVEV come from the germline V gene (reference sequence). This CDR3 is CASSNIRLAGATGELFF. In DNA form, the CDR3 reads TGTGCCAGCAGTAACATTAGACTAGCGGGGGCCACCGGGGAGCTGTTTTTT.

V usage is TRBV18 and J usage is TRBJ2-2, with D possibly being TRBD2 (5 bases). Germline assignment: CDR1 KGHSH and CDR2 LQKENI. The CDR3 spans 14 residues. The V end was cut by 2 bases, the J end by 7 bases, with 11 bases between. This CDR3 reads CASSPGSLHGELFF. The CDR3, as DNA: TGTGCCAGCTCACCAGGGAGCCTGCACGGGGAGCTGTTTTTT.

The V call is TRBV5-5, the J call TRBJ1-2; D uncertain. The V and J ends lost 3 bases and 6 bases respectively, with 15 bases between them. The CDR3 loop spans 14 amino acids. Germline V gives CDR1 SGHKS, CDR2 YYEKEE (reference sequence). In DNA, the CDR3 is TGTGCCAGCAGCTCCACTTCGTTGGGAGATGGCTACACCTTC. This gives the protein CASSSTSLGDGYTF.

This clone was counted a single time. V and J are TRBV13 and TRBJ2-4, with TRBD2 as a possible D gene (6 bases). The CDR3 runs 17 residues. Germline V lookup: CDR1 PRHDT, CDR2 FYEKMQ (reference sequence). Trimming removed 2 bases at V and 2 bases at J, with 16 bases between. This CDR3 reads CASSLREAGDPKNIQYF. The CDR3 DNA sequence: TGTGCCAGCAGCTTAAGGGAGGCGGGTGACCCCAAAAACATTCAGTACTTC. Full variable domain (outside the CDR3, taken from reference TRBV13 and TRBJ2-4): AAGVIQSPRHLIKEKRETATLKCYPIPRHDTVYWYQQGPGQDPQFLISFYEKMQSDKGSIPDRFSAQQFSDYHSELNMSSLELGDSALYFCASSLREAGDPKNIQYFGAGTRLSVL.

The CDR3 is CASSFLLTGGPDTQYF. The CDR3 coding sequence is TGTGCCAGCAGCTTCCTGTTAACAGGGGGACCAGATACGCAGTATTTT. The V gene is TRBV5-4, the J gene TRBJ2-3, with 8 positions matching TRBD1. V trimming: 2 bases; J trimming: 4 bases; junction bases outside the gene matches: 9. The CDR3 extends over 16 amino acids. Germline assignment: CDR1 SGHNT and CDR2 YYREEE (reference sequence).

The gene calls are TRBV18 and TRBJ1-2; TRBD1 matches at 7 bases. The V gene end was trimmed by 5 bases and the J gene end by 0 bases; junction bases not matched to a gene: 15. CDR3 length: 18 residues. Germline V gives CDR1 KGHSH, CDR2 LQKENI. This CDR3 reads CASSSETGYFGANYGYTF. In DNA, the CDR3 is TGTGCCAGCTCATCAGAGACAGGGTACTTTGGTGCTAACTATGGCTACACCTTC.

The V gene is TRBV19, the J gene TRBJ2-4; D unresolved. Germline V gene lookup returns CDR1 LNHDA and CDR2 SQIVND (reference sequence). CDR3 length: 14 residues. Trimming left V 7 bases short and J 0 bases short, with 10 bases between. In nucleotides, the CDR3 is TGTGCCAGTATAGATAGAGGAGCCAAAAACATTCAGTACTTC. Its protein product is CASIDRGAKNIQYF.

The rearrangement joins TRBV6-5 to TRBJ1-2; 7 bases line up with TRBD1. The CDR3 sequence is 15 residues long. Germline V lookup: CDR1 MNHEY, CDR2 SVGAGI. With 5 bases clipped from V and 3 bases from J, the junction kept 9 bases outside the gene matches. In DNA form, the CDR3 reads TGTGCCAGCAGTAAGGAGGGGGCGGTACACTATGGCTACACCTTC. Translated, it gives CASSKEGAVHYGYTF.

The V call is TRBV28, the J call TRBJ2-7; TRBD2 matches at 9 bases. With V trimmed by 4 bases and J by 0 bases, 13 bases remained unmatched. The CDR3 length is 18 residues. CDR1 is MDHEN, CDR2 SYDVKM, per germline. CDR3 nucleotides: TGTGCCAGCAGTTCCACCGGGACTAGCCTTTATTACTCCTACGAGCAGTACTTC. It codes for CASSSTGTSLYYSYEQYF.

The chain employs TRBV12-5 and TRBJ1-1; D perhaps matches TRBD1 (5 bases). Germline CDR1 LGHNT, CDR2 FRNRAP. The V end was cut by 0 bases, the J end by 0 bases, with 29 bases between. This CDR3 has 22 amino acids. CDR3 sequence reads: CASGLVRDHINPGGVLNTEAFF. The DNA of the CDR3 is TGTGCTAGTGGTTTGGTAAGGGACCATATAAACCCAGGAGGGGTTTTGAACACTGAAGCTTTCTTT.

This clone was recorded once. V is TRBV6-6 and J is TRBJ2-7; 9 bases match TRBD1. Per germline, CDR1 MNHNY and CDR2 SVGAGI (reference sequence). The V segment lost 4 bases and the J segment 2 bases; nucleotides outside the gene matches: 3. The length of the CDR3 is 14 residues. CDR3 amino acids: CASSSGQGPYEQYF. The CDR3 region has the DNA TGTGCCAGCAGTTCCGGACAGGGGCCCTACGAGCAGTACTTC.

The rearrangement joins TRBV4-1 to TRBJ2-3; D unclear. Germline V gene data show CDR1 as MGHRA and CDR2 as YSYEKL. Trimming removed 1 base at V and 5 bases at J, with 4 bases between. The CDR3 sequence is 12 residues long. DNA of the CDR3: TGCGCCAGCAGCCAAGTGAGAGATACGCAGTATTTT. It translates to CASSQVRDTQYF.

This chain joins TRBV15 and TRBJ2-4, with D tentatively TRBD1 (5 bases). Trimming left V 0 bases short and J 0 bases short, with 12 bases between. The CDR3 has 17 amino acids. The germline gives CDR1 LNHNV, CDR2 YYDKDF (reference sequence). CDR3 sequence (DNA): TGTGCCACCAGCAGAGATGGGGCAGGGCGAGCCAAAAACATTCAGTACTTC. It encodes CATSRDGAGRAKNIQYF.

This chain uses TRBV19 with TRBJ2-7, with a weak D call TRBD1 (6 bases). V was cut by 5 bases and J by 0 bases, with 14 bases left in between. Germline values: CDR1 LNHDA, CDR2 SQIVND (reference sequence). This CDR3 has 15 amino acids. CDR3 coding DNA: TGTGCCAGTAGTCCCCGGACAGCAAGCTCCTACGAGCAGTACTTC. Amino acid sequence: CASSPRTASSYEQYF.

This clone came up a few times. The chain couples TRBV10-2 to TRBJ2-3; 7 positions match TRBD2. This CDR3 has 13 amino acids. Germline CDR1 WSHSY, CDR2 SAAADI. V was clipped by 10 bases and J by 1 base; unmatched bases: 5. Here the CDR3 reads CATERGGTDTQYF. The CDR3 nucleotides are TGCGCCACCGAACGGGGGGGCACAGATACGCAGTATTTT.

This clone was seen a handful of times. The chain combines TRBV27 with TRBJ1-1; 7 bases map to TRBD1. J lost 4 bases, V lost 4 bases, and 3 bases had no gene match. The CDR3 runs 13 residues. From germline, CDR1 is MNHEY and CDR2 SMNVEV (reference sequence). CDR3 amino acids: CASSSNRGTEAFF. The DNA for the CDR3 is TGTGCCAGCAGTTCCAACAGGGGCACTGAAGCTTTCTTT.

The V call is TRBV4-1, the J call TRBJ2-2, with TRBD1 identical over 9 bases. Germline trimming cut 1 base from V and 5 bases from J; bases unmatched to any gene: 2. Germline CDR1 is MGHRA and CDR2 is YSYEKL. The CDR3 is 15 amino acids. For the CDR3, the DNA is TGCGCCAGCAGCCAAGGGACAGGGGAGACCGGGGAGCTGTTTTTT. Translation gives CASSQGTGETGELFF.

The chain carries TRBV5-1 and TRBJ2-7; 9 bases fit TRBD2. In germline, CDR1 is SGHRS, CDR2 YFSETQ. Trimming took 0 bases from V and 0 from J; bases not matched to a gene: 4. This CDR3 contains 16 residues. The CDR3, as DNA: TGCGCCAGCAGCTTGGGGGCGGGAGGGAACTCCTACGAGCAGTACTTC. It codes for CASSLGAGGNSYEQYF.

This clone has a handful of counts. The chain employs TRBV30 and TRBJ2-7, with a tentative D call TRBD2 (7 bases). CDR3 length: 15 residues. V was shortened by 2 bases and J by 0 bases, with 14 bases between the two germline ends. Germline CDR1 and CDR2: GTSNPN and SVGIG (reference sequence). In nucleotides, the CDR3 is TGTGCCTGGAGTCTTGGGGGGGCGGGCTCCTACGAGCAGTACTTC. It specifies CAWSLGGAGSYEQYF. The full variable domain, in which reference TRBV30 and TRBJ2-7 provide the parts outside the CDR3, is SQTIHQWPATLVQPVGSPLSLECTVEGTSNPNLYWYRQAAGRGLQLLFYSVGIGQISSEVPQNLSASRPQDRQFILSSKKLLLSDSGFYLCAWSLGGAGSYEQYFGPGTRLTVT.

The V and J genes are TRBV19 and TRBJ1-5, with a possible D match to TRBD1 (5 bases). Germline V gene lookup returns CDR1 LNHDA and CDR2 SQIVND (reference sequence). V lost 0 bases, J lost 3 bases, and 9 bases lay in between. This CDR3 contains 15 residues. CDR3 in amino acids: CASSIDGGANQPQHF. CDR3 nucleotide sequence: TGTGCCAGTAGTATAGACGGCGGGGCCAATCAGCCCCAGCATTTT.